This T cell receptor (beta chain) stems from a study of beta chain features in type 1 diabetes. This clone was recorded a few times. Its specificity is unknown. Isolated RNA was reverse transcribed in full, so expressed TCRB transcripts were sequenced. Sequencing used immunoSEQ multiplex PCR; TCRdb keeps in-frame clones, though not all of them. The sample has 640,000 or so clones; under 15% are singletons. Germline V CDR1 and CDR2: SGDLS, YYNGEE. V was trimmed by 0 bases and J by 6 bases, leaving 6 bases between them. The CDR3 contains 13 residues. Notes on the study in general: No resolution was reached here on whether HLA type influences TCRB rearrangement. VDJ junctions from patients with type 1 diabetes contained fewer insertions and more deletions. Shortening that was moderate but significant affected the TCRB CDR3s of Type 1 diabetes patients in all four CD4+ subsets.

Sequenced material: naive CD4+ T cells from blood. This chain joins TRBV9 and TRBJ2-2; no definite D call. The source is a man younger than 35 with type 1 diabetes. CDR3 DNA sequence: TGTGCCAGCAGCGTAGGGGTTTCCGGGGAGCTGTTTTTT. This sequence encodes CASSVGVSGELFF.